What follows are 10 T cell receptor beta chains derived from one specimen sequenced in a study of Graves' ophthalmopathy and Graves' hyperthyroidism. Scientists amplified the TCR beta CDR3 regions from RNA transcripts. The library came from an HTBI-primed first-round RT-PCR and a second-round multiplex PCR. TCRdb independently ran MiXCR on the multiplex PCR reads; one entry per CDR3 protein. There are approximately 330,000 distinct CDR3 sequences in the sample; roughly 15% occur only once, and 10% to 15% lies in the top ten. Sequencing input: peripheral blood. All receptors derive from an adult man with Graves' ophthalmopathy.

The chain employs TRBV12-3 or TRBV12-4 and TRBJ1-2; D is possibly TRBD1 (5 bases). Trimming cost V 5 bases and J 2 bases, with 12 bases left between them. This CDR3 region has 14 residues. Here the CDR3 DNA reads TGTGCCAGCAGTCGGGACGGATTGAACTATGGCTACACCTTC. This sequence encodes CASSRDGLNYGYTF.

This clonotype showed up many times. This sequence joins TRBV5-1 and TRBJ2-5; D is perhaps TRBD1 (6 bases). Germline V CDR1 and CDR2: SGHRS, YFSETQ. V was pared by 4 bases and J by 4 bases, with 11 bases between. The CDR3 sequence is 13 residues long. The CDR3 nucleotides are TGCGCCAGCAGCCCGAGGGGGAGAGAGACCCAGTACTTC. It translates to CASSPRGRETQYF.

Regarding this clonotype: This may arise from a read error, as a much more abundant clone is one base away. The chain couples TRBV20-1 to TRBJ2-7; a weak D match, TRBD2 (6 bases). V was cut by 5 bases and J by 6 bases, with 17 bases left in between. The germline CDR1 and CDR2 sequences are DFQATT and SNEGSKA (reference sequence). There are 13 residues in the CDR3. The CDR3 loop is CSASRGSRGEQYF. As DNA, the CDR3 is TGCAGTGCTTCGCGGGGCTCGAGGGGCGAGCAGTACTTC.

Many counts were recorded for this clonotype. The genes are TRBV6-6 and TRBJ2-7, with TRBD1 as a possible D gene (5 bases). Trimming removed 8 bases from V and 5 bases from J, with 19 bases in between. This CDR3 spans 14 amino acids. The V gene's germline CDR1 is MNHNY and CDR2 SVGAGI (reference sequence). For the CDR3, the DNA is TGTGCCAGCCGCGACGGGCAGGGTTACGACGAGCAGTACTTC. This encodes CASRDGQGYDEQYF.

This clonotype was recorded many times. The rearrangement joins TRBV19 to TRBJ1-1, with no clear D. V was clipped by 3 bases and J by 8 bases, with 7 bases between them. This CDR3 region has 11 residues. Germline V lookup: CDR1 LNHDA, CDR2 SQIVND (reference sequence). CDR3 protein: CASSIGSEAFF. In DNA, the CDR3 is TGTGCCAGTAGTATTGGGTCCGAAGCTTTCTTT.

At least ten counts were recorded for this clonotype. V and J are TRBV29-1 and TRBJ2-7, with 8 nucleotides matching TRBD2. The CDR3 totals 13 residues. The J segment lost 2 bases and the V segment lost 6 bases, leaving 6 bases of the junction unmatched. Germline CDR1 reads SQVTM; CDR2 reads ANQGSEA. Here the CDR3 DNA reads TGCAGCGTCCACACTAGCGGAACCTACGAGCAGTACTTC. It specifies CSVHTSGTYEQYF.

This clonotype was seen at least ten times. CDR3 in DNA: TGTGCCAGCAGTTACACCTCGGGGGGTTTGTTAGAGACCCAGTACTTC. This encodes CASSYTSGGLLETQYF. This chain connects TRBV6-5 to TRBJ2-5, with TRBD2 matching 7 bases. This CDR3 has 16 amino acids. The germline V gene has CDR1 MNHEY and CDR2 SVGAGI. J was trimmed by 4 bases and V by 2 bases; bases with no gene match: 10.

In this sample, this clonotype turned up a few times. The DNA for the CDR3 is TGCGCCAGCAGCCAGGGACAGGGGGCCGCCGGGGAGCTGTTTTTT. The encoded protein is CASSQGQGAAGELFF. The chain combines TRBV5-1 with TRBJ2-2; 12 nucleotides line up with TRBD1. The CDR3 runs 15 residues. With V trimmed by 4 bases and J by 6 bases, 4 bases remained unmatched. CDR1 SGHRS and CDR2 YFSETQ come from the germline V gene.

This clonotype has at least ten counts. The V call is TRBV20-1, the J call TRBJ2-5, with a possible D match to TRBD1 (6 bases). From germline, CDR1 is DFQATT and CDR2 SNEGSKA (reference sequence). CDR3 length equals 12 residues. The V end was cut by 5 bases, the J end by 0 bases, with 7 bases between. The CDR3 region is CSAGDNQETQYF. As DNA, the CDR3 is TGCAGTGCTGGGGACAACCAAGAGACCCAGTACTTC.

This clonotype was found a few times. One base away lies a much larger clone, so this may be a sequencing read error. In nucleotides, the CDR3 is TGTGCCAGCAGCTTAAAATGGCAGGGTTACACCGGGGAGCTGTTTTTT. It codes for CASSLKWQGYTGELFF. This chain links TRBV11-1 with TRBJ2-2; D might be TRBD1 (5 bases). V lost 2 bases to trimming and J lost 3 bases, with 13 bases between them. The CDR3 runs 16 residues. Germline V CDR1 and CDR2: SGHAT, FQDESV (reference sequence).